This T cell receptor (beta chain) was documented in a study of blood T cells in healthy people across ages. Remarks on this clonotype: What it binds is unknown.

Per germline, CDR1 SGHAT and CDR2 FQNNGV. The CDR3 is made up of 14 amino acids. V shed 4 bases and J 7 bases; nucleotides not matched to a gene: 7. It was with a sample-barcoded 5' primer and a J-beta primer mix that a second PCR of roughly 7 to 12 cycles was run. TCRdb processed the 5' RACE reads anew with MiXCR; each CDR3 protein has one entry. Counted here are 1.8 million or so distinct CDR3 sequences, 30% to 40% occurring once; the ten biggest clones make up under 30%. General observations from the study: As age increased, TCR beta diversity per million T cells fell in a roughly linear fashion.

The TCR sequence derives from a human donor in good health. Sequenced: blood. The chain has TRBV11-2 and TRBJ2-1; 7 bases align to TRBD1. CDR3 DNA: TGTGCCAGCAGCTCCACCGACAGGGAGAATGAGCAGTTCTTC. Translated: CASSSTDRENEQFF.